The present TCR beta chain was sequenced within a study of T cells in Graves' hyperthyroidism and ophthalmopathy. For the study at large: The authors collected peripheral blood at initial diagnosis, before any treatment.

It was uncontrolled infection, other autoimmune disease, pregnancy or lactation that excluded patients. Each diagnosis drew on symptoms, thyroxine, TRAb, thyroid ultrasound and orbital computed tomography findings. This clonotype came up many times. Its antigen is as yet unknown. Regarding the study as a whole: Within blood appeared most thyroid clonotypes that had expanded above 0.001.

The CDR3 runs 12 residues. Germline V CDR1 and CDR2: MDHEN, SYDVKM. V lost 5 bases and J lost 9, with 13 bases in between. Template material for amplifying TCR beta CDR3 regions consisted of RNA transcripts. The HTBI primer set drove a first-round RT-PCR of the TCR CDR3. TCRdb reprocessed the multiplex PCR reads with MiXCR, giving one entry per CDR3 protein. Of under 450,000 distinct CDR3 sequences listed, about a sixth are singletons. The chain uses TRBV28 and TRBJ1-1; D might be TRBD1 (5 bases). The material sequenced was blood. The sequence was obtained from a woman aged 30 to 39 with Graves' hyperthyroidism that later progressed to Graves' ophthalmopathy. CDR3 protein: CASSVRNRQAFF. CDR3 nucleotides: TGTGCCAGCAGTGTTCGTAACAGGCAAGCTTTCTTT.